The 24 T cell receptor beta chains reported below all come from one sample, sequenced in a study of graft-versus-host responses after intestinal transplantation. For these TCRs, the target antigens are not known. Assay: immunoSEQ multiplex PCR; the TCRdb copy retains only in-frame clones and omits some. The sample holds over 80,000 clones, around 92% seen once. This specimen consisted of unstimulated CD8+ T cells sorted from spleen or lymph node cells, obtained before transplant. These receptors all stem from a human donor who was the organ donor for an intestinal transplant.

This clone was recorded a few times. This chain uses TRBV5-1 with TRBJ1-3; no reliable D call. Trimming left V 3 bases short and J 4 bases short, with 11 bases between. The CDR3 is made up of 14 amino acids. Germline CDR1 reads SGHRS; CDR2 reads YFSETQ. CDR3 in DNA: TGCGCCAGCAGCTCGGAGGTATTGGGAAACACCATATATTTT. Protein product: CASSSEVLGNTIYF.

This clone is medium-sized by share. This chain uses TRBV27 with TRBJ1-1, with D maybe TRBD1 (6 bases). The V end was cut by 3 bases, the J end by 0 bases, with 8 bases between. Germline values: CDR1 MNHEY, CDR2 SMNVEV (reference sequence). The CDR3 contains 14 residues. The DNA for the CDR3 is TGTGCCAGCAGTTTGGGACATATGAACACTGAAGCTTTCTTT. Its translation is CASSLGHMNTEAFF.

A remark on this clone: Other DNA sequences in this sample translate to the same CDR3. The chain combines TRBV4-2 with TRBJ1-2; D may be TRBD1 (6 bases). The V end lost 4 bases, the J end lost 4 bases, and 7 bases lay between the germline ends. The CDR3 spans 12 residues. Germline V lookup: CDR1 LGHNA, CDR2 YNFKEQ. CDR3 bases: TGTGCCAGCAGCCCGGACAGCTATGGCTACACCTTC. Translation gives CASSPDSYGYTF.

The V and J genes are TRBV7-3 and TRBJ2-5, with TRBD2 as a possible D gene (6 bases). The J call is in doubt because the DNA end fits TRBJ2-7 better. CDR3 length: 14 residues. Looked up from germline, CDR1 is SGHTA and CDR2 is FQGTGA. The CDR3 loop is CASSSGGASYEQYF. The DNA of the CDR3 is TGTGCCAGCAGCTCCGGAGGGGCCTCCTACGAGCAGTACTTC.

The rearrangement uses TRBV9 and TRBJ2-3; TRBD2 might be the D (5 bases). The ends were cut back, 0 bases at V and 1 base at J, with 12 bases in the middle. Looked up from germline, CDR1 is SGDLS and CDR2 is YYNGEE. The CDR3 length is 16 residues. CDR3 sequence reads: CASSVVGDSGTDTQYF. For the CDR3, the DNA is TGTGCCAGCAGCGTAGTGGGCGATAGCGGCACAGATACGCAGTATTTT.

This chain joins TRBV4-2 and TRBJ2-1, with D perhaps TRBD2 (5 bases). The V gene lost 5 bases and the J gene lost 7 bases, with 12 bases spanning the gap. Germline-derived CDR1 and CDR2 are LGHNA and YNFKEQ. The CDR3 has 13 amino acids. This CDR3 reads CASSTERHNEQFF. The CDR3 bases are TGTGCCAGCAGCACAGAGCGGCATAATGAGCAGTTCTTC.

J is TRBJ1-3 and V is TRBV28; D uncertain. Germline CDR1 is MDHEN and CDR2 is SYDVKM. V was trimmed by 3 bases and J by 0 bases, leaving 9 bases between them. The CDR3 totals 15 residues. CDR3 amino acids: CASSFFGDSGNTIYF. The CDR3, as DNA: TGTGCCAGCAGTTTTTTCGGGGACTCTGGAAACACCATATATTTT.

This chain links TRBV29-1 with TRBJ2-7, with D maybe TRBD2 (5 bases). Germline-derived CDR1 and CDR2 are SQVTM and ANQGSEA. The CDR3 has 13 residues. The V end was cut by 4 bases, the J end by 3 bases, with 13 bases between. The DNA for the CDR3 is TGCAGCGTTGTCCATCTCGGGGACTACGAGCAGTACTTC. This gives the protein CSVVHLGDYEQYF.

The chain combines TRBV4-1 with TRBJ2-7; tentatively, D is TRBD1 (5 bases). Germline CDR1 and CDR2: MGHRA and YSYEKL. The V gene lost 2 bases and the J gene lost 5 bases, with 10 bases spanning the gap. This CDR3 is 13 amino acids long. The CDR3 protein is CASSQLQDHEQYF. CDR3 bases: TGCGCCAGCAGCCAACTACAGGACCACGAGCAGTACTTC.

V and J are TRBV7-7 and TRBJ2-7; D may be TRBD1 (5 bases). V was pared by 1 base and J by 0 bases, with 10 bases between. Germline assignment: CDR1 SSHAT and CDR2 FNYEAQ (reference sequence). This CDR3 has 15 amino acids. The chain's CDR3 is CASSLGPGPSYEQYF. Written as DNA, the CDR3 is TGTGCCAGCAGCTTAGGCCCAGGGCCCTCCTACGAGCAGTACTTC.

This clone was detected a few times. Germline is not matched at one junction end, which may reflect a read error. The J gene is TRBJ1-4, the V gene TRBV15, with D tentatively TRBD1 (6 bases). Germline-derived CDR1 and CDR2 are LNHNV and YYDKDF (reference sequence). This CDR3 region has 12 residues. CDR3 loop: CATSREMGAVKF. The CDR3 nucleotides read TGTGCCACCAGCAGAGAAATGGGGGCAGTCAAATTT.

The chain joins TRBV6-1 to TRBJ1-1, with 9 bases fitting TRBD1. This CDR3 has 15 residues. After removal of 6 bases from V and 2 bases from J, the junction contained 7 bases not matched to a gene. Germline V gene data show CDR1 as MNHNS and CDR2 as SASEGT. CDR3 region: CASRRRQGVNTEAFF. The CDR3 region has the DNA TGTGCCAGCAGGCGGAGACAGGGGGTTAACACTGAAGCTTTCTTT.

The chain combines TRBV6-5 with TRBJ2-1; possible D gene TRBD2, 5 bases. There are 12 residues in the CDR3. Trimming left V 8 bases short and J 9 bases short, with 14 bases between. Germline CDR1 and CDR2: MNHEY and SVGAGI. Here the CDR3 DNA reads TGTGCCAGCGGTCGCCTGGCGGGTGAGCAGTTCTTC. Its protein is CASGRLAGEQFF.

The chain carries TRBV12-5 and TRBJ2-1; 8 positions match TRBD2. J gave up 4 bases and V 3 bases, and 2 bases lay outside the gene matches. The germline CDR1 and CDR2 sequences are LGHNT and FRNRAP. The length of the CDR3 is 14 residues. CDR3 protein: CASGFGGAYNEQFF. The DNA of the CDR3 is TGTGCTAGTGGTTTCGGGGGGGCGTACAATGAGCAGTTCTTC. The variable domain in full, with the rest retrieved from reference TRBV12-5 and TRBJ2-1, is DARVTQTPRHKVTEMGQEVTMRCQPILGHNTVFWYRQTMMQGLELLAYFRNRAPLDDSGMPKDRFSAEMPDATLATLKIQPSEPRDSAVYFCASGFGGAYNEQFFGPGTRLTVL.

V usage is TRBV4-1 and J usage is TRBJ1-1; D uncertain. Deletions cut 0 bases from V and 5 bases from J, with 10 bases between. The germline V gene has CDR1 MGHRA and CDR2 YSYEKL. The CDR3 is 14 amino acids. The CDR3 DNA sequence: TGCGCCAGCAGCCAAGATAACAGAGGGACTGAAGCTTTCTTT. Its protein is CASSQDNRGTEAFF.

The CDR3 DNA reads as TGTGCCAGTAGCCCTTCGGTTTCCGCCTACGAGCAGTACTTC. This encodes CASSPSVSAYEQYF. J is TRBJ2-7 and V is TRBV19; D uncertain. CDR3 size: 14 residues. Trimming left V 6 bases short and J 2 bases short, with 14 bases between. Per germline, CDR1 LNHDA and CDR2 SQIVND (reference sequence).

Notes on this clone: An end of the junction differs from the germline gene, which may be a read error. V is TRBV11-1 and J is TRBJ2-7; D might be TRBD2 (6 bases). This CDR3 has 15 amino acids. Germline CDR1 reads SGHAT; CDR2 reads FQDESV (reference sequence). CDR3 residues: CASSLGGGSSYKQYF. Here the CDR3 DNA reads TGTGCCAGCAGCTTAGGTGGAGGGAGCTCCTACAAGCAGTACTTC.

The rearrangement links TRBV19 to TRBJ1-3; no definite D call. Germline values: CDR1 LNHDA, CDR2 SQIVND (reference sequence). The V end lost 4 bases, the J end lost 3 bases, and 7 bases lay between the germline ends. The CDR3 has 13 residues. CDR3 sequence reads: CASSRGLGNTIYF. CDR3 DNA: TGTGCCAGTAGTAGAGGACTTGGAAACACCATATATTTT.

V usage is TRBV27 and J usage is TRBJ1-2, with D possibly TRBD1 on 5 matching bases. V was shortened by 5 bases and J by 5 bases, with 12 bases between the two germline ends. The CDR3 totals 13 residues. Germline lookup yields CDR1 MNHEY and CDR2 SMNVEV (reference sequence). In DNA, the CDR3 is TGTGCCAGCAGTATCGACGGGGGGTATGGCTACACCTTC. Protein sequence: CASSIDGGYGYTF.

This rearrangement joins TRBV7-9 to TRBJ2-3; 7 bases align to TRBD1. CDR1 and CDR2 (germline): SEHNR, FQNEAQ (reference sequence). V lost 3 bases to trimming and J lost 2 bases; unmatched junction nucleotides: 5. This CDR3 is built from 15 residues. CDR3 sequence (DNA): TGTGCCAGCAGCTTCTCCGGGACAGTCACAGATACGCAGTATTTT. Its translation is CASSFSGTVTDTQYF.

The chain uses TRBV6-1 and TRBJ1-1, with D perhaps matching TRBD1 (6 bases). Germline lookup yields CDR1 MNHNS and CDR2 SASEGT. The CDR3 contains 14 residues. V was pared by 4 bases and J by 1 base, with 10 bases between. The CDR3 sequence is CASSGTEPNTEAFF. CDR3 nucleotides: TGTGCCAGCAGTGGGACAGAGCCGAACACTGAAGCTTTCTTT.

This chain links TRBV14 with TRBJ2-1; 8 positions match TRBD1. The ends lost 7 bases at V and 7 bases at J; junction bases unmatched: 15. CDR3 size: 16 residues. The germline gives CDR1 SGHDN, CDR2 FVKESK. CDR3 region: CASTLPRDRPRNEQFF. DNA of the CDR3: TGTGCCAGCACCCTTCCCCGGGACAGGCCTCGAAATGAGCAGTTCTTC.

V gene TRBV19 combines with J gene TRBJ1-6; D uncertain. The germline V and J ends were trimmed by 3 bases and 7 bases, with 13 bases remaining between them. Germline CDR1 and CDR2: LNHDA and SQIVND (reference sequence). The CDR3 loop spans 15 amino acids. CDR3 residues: CASSIPWRRNSPLHF. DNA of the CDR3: TGTGCCAGTAGTATCCCCTGGAGGCGGAATTCACCCCTCCACTTT.

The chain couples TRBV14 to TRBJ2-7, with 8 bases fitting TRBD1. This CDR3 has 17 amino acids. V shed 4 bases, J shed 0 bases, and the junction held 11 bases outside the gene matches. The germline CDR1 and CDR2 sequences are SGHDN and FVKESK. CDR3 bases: TGTGCCAGCAGCCCCTACCATGGACAGGGAATCTCCTACGAGCAGTACTTC. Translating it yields CASSPYHGQGISYEQYF.